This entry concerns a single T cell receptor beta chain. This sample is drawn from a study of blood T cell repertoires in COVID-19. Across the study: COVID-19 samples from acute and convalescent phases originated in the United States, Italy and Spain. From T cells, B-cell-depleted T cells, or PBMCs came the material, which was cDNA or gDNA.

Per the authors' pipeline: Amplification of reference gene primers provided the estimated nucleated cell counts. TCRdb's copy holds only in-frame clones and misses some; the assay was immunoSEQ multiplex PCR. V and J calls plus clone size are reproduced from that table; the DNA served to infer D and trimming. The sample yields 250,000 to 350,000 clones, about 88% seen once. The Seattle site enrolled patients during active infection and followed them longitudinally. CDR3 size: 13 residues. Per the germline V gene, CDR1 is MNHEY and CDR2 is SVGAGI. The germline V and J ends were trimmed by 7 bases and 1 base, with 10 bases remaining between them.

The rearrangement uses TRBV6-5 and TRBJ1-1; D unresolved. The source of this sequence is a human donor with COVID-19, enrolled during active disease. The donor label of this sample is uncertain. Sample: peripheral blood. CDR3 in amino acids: CASTGRTNTEAFF. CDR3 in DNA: TGTGCCAGCACCGGGAGAACGAACACTGAAGCTTTCTTT.